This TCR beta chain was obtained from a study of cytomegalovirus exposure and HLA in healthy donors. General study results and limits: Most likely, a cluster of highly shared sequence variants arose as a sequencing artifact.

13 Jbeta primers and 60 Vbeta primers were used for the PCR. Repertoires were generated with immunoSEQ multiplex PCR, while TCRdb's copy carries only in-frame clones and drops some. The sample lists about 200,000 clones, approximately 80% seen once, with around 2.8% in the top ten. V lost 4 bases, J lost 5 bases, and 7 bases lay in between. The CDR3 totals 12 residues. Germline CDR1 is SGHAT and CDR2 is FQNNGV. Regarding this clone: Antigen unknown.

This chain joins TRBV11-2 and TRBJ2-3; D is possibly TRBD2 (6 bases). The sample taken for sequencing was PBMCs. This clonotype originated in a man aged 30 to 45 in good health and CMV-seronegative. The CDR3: CASSSTRDTQYF. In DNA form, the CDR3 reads TGTGCCAGCAGCTCGACTAGAGATACGCAGTATTTT.